These T cell receptor beta chains were read from a single sample in a study of cytomegalovirus exposure and HLA in healthy donors. Libraries were prepared by immunoSEQ multiplex PCR; TCRdb keeps only in-frame clonotypes and omits some of them. The table records around 280,000 clones, 70% to 90% of them present only once. The material sequenced was PBMCs. The receptors shown here come from a woman under 30 in good health and CMV-seronegative. Both conserved end residues are part of each CDR3. D genes are given only for firm matches. The size of a clone is reported for some rows only, either as once, few or many, or as a class for expanded clones.

v_call	d_call	j_call	clone_size	cdr3_aa	cdr3_nt
TRBV4-1	NA	TRBJ2-1	NA	CASSRFSDEQFF	TGCGCCAGCAGCCGCTTTTCGGATGAGCAGTTCTTC
TRBV11-2	NA	TRBJ1-2	NA	CASSAGTVDGYTF	TGTGCCAGCAGCGCCGGAACAGTGGATGGCTACACCTTC
TRBV9	TRBD2	TRBJ2-5	NA	CASSPGVRGGQETQYF	TGTGCCAGCAGCCCCGGGGTGCGGGGGGGACAAGAGACCCAGTACTTC
TRBV20-1	NA	TRBJ2-1	NA	CSARSYNEQFF	TGCAGTGCTAGGTCATACAATGAGCAGTTCTTC
TRBV5-8	TRBD1	TRBJ2-2	NA	CASSPGTGITGELFF	TGTGCCAGCAGCCCCGGGACAGGGATTACCGGGGAGCTGTTTTTT
TRBV27	TRBD2	TRBJ2-1	NA	CASSSSGGGYNEQFF	TGTGCCAGCAGTAGCAGCGGGGGGGGGTACAATGAGCAGTTCTTC
TRBV19	TRBD1	TRBJ1-2	NA	CASSMTGAGYTF	TGTGCCAGTAGTATGACAGGGGCCGGCTACACCTTC
TRBV7-3	NA	TRBJ2-1	NA	CASSPQPHYNEQFF	TGTGCCAGCAGCCCACAACCCCACTACAATGAGCAGTTCTTC
TRBV19	NA	TRBJ1-2	NA	CASSTAVTQNYGYTF	TGTGCCAGTAGTACAGCCGTGACACAGAACTATGGCTACACCTTC
TRBV6-5	TRBD1	TRBJ2-1	NA	CASGRGDRGNEQFF	TGTGCCAGCGGTCGAGGGGACAGGGGAAATGAGCAGTTCTTC
TRBV18	TRBD1	TRBJ2-5	NA	CASSQGQGRETQYF	TGTGCCAGCTCACAGGGACAGGGGAGAGAGACCCAGTACTTC
TRBV5-4	TRBD1	TRBJ1-2	NA	CASSLGGSGYTF	TGTGCCAGCAGCCTAGGGGGCTCTGGCTACACCTTC
TRBV6-1	NA	TRBJ1-5	NA	CASSLTGANQPQHF	TGTGCCAGCAGCCTGACAGGAGCCAATCAGCCCCAGCATTTT
TRBV18	TRBD1	TRBJ1-2	NA	CASSSSTGGTGTANYGYTF	TGTGCCAGCTCATCGTCGACAGGGGGAACCGGTACGGCTAACTATGGCTACACCTTC
TRBV28	NA	TRBJ1-1	NA	CASSLGLGNTEAFF	TGTGCCAGCAGTTTGGGCCTGGGCAACACTGAAGCTTTCTTT
TRBV6-1	TRBD1	TRBJ2-7	NA	CASSEGDRASYEQYF	TGTGCCAGCAGTGAAGGGGACAGGGCTTCCTACGAGCAGTACTTC
TRBV27	NA	TRBJ1-6	once	CASSLLRGYNSPLHF	TGTGCCAGCAGTTTACTTCGGGGGTATAATTCACCCCTCCACTTT
TRBV27	TRBD1	TRBJ2-7	NA	CASSFTGDRSYEQYF	TGTGCCAGCAGTTTCACAGGGGATCGATCCTACGAGCAGTACTTC
TRBV6-1	TRBD1	TRBJ1-2	NA	CASRTGGAGYGYTF	TGTGCCAGCAGAACAGGGGGCGCGGGCTATGGCTACACCTTC
TRBV28	NA	TRBJ1-6	NA	CASNTRGDGSYNSPLHF	TGTGCCAGCAACACCCGGGGGGATGGGAGCTATAATTCACCCCTCCACTTT
TRBV18	NA	TRBJ1-1	NA	CASSPVVLRYMNTEAFF	TGTGCCAGCTCACCAGTAGTATTGCGATATATGAACACTGAAGCTTTCTTT
TRBV27	TRBD1	TRBJ2-2	NA	CASSLRQGKIDFTGELFF	TGTGCCAGCAGTTTACGACAGGGCAAAATCGACTTCACCGGGGAGCTGTTTTTT
TRBV9	TRBD1	TRBJ1-4	once	CASSLTGTAFEKLFF	TGTGCCAGCAGCTTAACCGGGACAGCCTTTGAAAAACTGTTTTTT
TRBV6-1	TRBD1	TRBJ1-6	NA	CASSRDRDYNSPLHF	TGTGCCAGCAGCCGGGACAGGGATTATAATTCACCCCTCCACTTT
TRBV6-1	NA	TRBJ2-7	once	CASSESGAGSYEQYF	TGTGCCAGCAGTGAATCAGGTGCAGGTTCCTACGAGCAGTACTTC
TRBV7-2	NA	TRBJ1-2	NA	CASSLVSGSGYTF	TGTGCCAGCAGCTTAGTTTCAGGTAGTGGCTACACCTTC
TRBV7-7	NA	TRBJ1-1	NA	CASSLDRATEAFF	TGTGCCAGCAGCTTAGACAGGGCGACTGAAGCTTTCTTT